This T cell receptor (beta chain) was captured in a study of control samples from healthy donors and cancer patients. Sequencing was performed with immunoSEQ multiplex PCR; in TCRdb, only in-frame clones are kept and a portion is missing. The data hold about 92,000 clones, with around 80% observed a single time. This TCR was recovered from an older woman in good health. Sequencing was carried out using blood.

The CDR3 DNA reads TGTGCCAGCAGTTACTCGAGTGGCGGGGGGGCACAGCAGTACTTC. This sequence encodes CASSYSSGGGAQQYF. This chain joins TRBV6-5 and TRBJ2-7, with 9 bases identical to TRBD2. The CDR3 has 15 residues. Germline-derived CDR1 and CDR2 are MNHEY and SVGAGI. Trimming took 0 bases from V and 8 from J; bases not matched to a gene: 8.